A selection of T cell receptor beta chains follows, all from one sample in a study of T cell repertoires in cytomegalovirus infection. TCRdb analysed the reads with MiXCR anew, one entry per CDR3 protein. The table records about 360,000 distinct CDR3 sequences, approximately 18% of them present only once. The sample was PBMCs. The receptors come from a human donor in good health (CMV status not recorded). Some clones in this sample may be carry-over from other donors' samples. The CDR3 runs from the conserved cysteine through the conserved F or W. The D gene is left open where the match is weak. Size is omitted from some rows. Given values are once, few, many or a class for expanded clones.

d_gene	v_gene	abundance	j_gene	CDR3aa	CDR3nt
.	TRBV27	few	TRBJ2-5	CASSAGRDLQETQYF	TGTGCCAGCAGTGCGGGTCGGGACTTGCAAGAGACCCAGTACTTC
.	TRBV4-1	.	TRBJ1-1	CASSQVLGDLIAFF	TGCGCCAGCAGCCAAGTTTTGGGGGACCTGATCGCTTTCTTT
TRBD1	TRBV20-1	many	TRBJ1-2	CSARGATEGQGFIYGYTF	TGCAGTGCTAGAGGGGCTACCGAGGGACAGGGCTTTATCTATGGCTACACCTTC
TRBD1	TRBV7-2	many	TRBJ1-1	CASSLGDSYTEAFF	TGTGCCAGCAGCTTAGGGGACAGCTACACTGAAGCTTTCTTT
TRBD1	TRBV19	.	TRBJ1-6	CASSPGTGTSPLHF	TGTGCCAGTAGTCCCGGGACAGGGACTTCACCCCTCCACTTT
.	TRBV15	.	TRBJ2-7	CATSSQRDPRHEQYF	TGTGCCACCAGCTCTCAACGGGACCCCCGACACGAGCAGTACTTC
TRBD1	TRBV18	.	TRBJ1-1	CASSPRTGDTAFF	TGTGCCAGCTCACCACGGACAGGCGACACGGCTTTCTTT
.	TRBV7-2	many	TRBJ1-2	CASSLVPDRSYGYTF	TGTGCCAGCAGCTTAGTCCCCGACAGAAGTTATGGCTACACCTTC
.	TRBV7-2	many	TRBJ2-1	CASSLDGYNEQFF	TGTGCCAGCAGCTTAGATGGATACAATGAGCAGTTCTTC
.	TRBV2	.	TRBJ2-1	CASSVREQFF	TGTGCCAGCAGTGTACGTGAGCAGTTCTTC
.	TRBV19	few	TRBJ2-5	CASSTLGETQYF	TGTGCCAGTAGTACCCTGGGAGAGACCCAGTACTTC
TRBD1	TRBV27	.	TRBJ1-1	CASSPRPGTGNTEAFF	TGTGCCAGCAGTCCACGTCCCGGGACAGGGAACACTGAAGCTTTCTTT
.	TRBV7-8	many	TRBJ1-4	CASSLITGRNEKLFF	TGTGCCAGCAGCTTAATCACTGGCCGTAATGAAAAACTGTTTTTT
TRBD2	TRBV7-2	many	TRBJ2-1	CASSSSGRLSNEQFF	TGTGCCAGCAGCTCTAGCGGGAGGTTGAGTAATGAGCAGTTCTTC
.	TRBV7-2	many	TRBJ1-5	CASSLAAPSNQPQHF	TGTGCCAGCAGCTTAGCGGCCCCAAGCAATCAGCCCCAGCATTTT
.	TRBV2	.	TRBJ1-1	CASTARRGTEAFF	TGTGCCAGCACCGCTCGAAGGGGAACTGAAGCTTTCTTT
.	TRBV4-3	.	TRBJ1-1	CASSQGARGTAEAFF	TGCGCCAGCAGCCAAGGGGCCAGGGGTACGGCTGAAGCTTTCTTT
TRBD2	TRBV28	once	TRBJ2-3	CASSLYAGGSTDTQYF	TGTGCCAGCAGTTTATACGCGGGGGGAAGCACAGATACGCAGTATTTT
TRBD2	TRBV14	.	TRBJ2-3	CASSQGASGGPYTDTQYF	TGTGCCAGCAGCCAAGGCGCTAGCGGGGGACCCTACACAGATACGCAGTATTTT
.	TRBV4-1	many	TRBJ2-3	CASSQYPGTDTQYF	TGCGCCAGCAGCCAATACCCGGGCACAGATACGCAGTATTTT
TRBD1	TRBV7-2	many	TRBJ2-7	CASSLQGQGHEQYF	TGTGCCAGCAGCTTACAAGGACAGGGACACGAGCAGTACTTC
TRBD1	TRBV4-1	.	TRBJ1-5	CASSPGTGHQPQHF	TGCGCCAGCAGCCCCGGGACAGGTCATCAGCCCCAGCATTTT
.	TRBV7-2	many	TRBJ2-1	CASSSSQGSGHEQFF	TGTGCCAGCAGCTCGTCACAGGGTTCAGGTCATGAGCAGTTCTTC
.	TRBV15	few	TRBJ1-1	CATSRDRQITEAFF	TGTGCCACCAGCAGAGATCGGCAGATCACTGAAGCTTTCTTT
.	TRBV7-2	many	TRBJ2-7	CASSRDASYEQYF	TGTGCCAGCAGCAGGGACGCATCCTACGAGCAGTACTTC
TRBD2	TRBV4-1	.	TRBJ2-1	CASSQDAGLAGAENEQFF	TGCGCCAGCAGCCAAGATGCGGGACTAGCGGGAGCCGAGAATGAGCAGTTCTTC
TRBD2	TRBV7-2	many	TRBJ2-7	CASSFRLAGGSYEQYF	TGTGCCAGCAGCTTCCGACTAGCGGGAGGTTCCTACGAGCAGTACTTC
.	TRBV2	.	TRBJ2-2	CASSEWAAANTGELFF	TGTGCCAGCAGTGAATGGGCAGCAGCGAACACCGGGGAGCTGTTTTTT
.	TRBV12-3/TRBV12-4	.	TRBJ2-2	CASSSPSGMSTGELFF	TGTGCCAGCAGTTCTCCGTCCGGGATGTCAACCGGGGAGCTGTTTTTT
TRBD2	TRBV18	.	TRBJ2-1	CASSGTSGEGEQFF	TGTGCCAGCTCCGGGACTAGCGGAGAAGGTGAGCAGTTCTTC
.	TRBV19	.	TRBJ1-1	CASSITLRPKPNTEAFF	TGTGCCAGTAGTATAACCCTCAGGCCCAAACCGAACACTGAAGCTTTCTTT
.	TRBV20-1	.	TRBJ1-5	CSARKGMDPQHF	TGCAGTGCTAGAAAGGGGATGGATCCCCAGCATTTT
.	TRBV7-9	many	TRBJ2-1	CASSPWGFWENEQFF	TGTGCCAGCAGCCCGTGGGGGTTCTGGGAGAATGAGCAGTTCTTC
TRBD1	TRBV18	few	TRBJ1-2	CASSPTTGGEGYTF	TGTGCCAGCTCCCCTACCACAGGGGGCGAAGGCTACACCTTC
.	TRBV18	few	TRBJ2-1	CASSQEREQFF	TGTGCCAGCTCACAGGAGCGAGAGCAGTTCTTC
.	TRBV5-5	few	TRBJ1-5	CASRGGQGSNQPQHF	TGTGCCAGCAGGGGAGGCCAGGGTAGCAATCAGCCCCAGCATTTT
TRBD1	TRBV7-2	many	TRBJ2-3	CASSQRSRQGGTDTQYF	TGTGCCAGCAGCCAGAGATCCAGACAGGGCGGCACAGATACGCAGTATTTT